This T cell receptor (beta chain) appears in the sequencing data of a study of OX40 agonist ivuxolimab in advanced cancers. At the level of the study: At doses from 0.01 to 10 mg/kg, patients were given intravenous ivuxolimab every 2 weeks. Of the participants, over 30% had some prior anti-PD-1, anti-PD-L1 or anti-CTLA-4 therapy, which was allowed. Findings of the study overall: Relative to CD4+ cells, CD8+ T cells on average had more expanded clones.

The V gene's germline CDR1 is SEHNR and CDR2 FQNEAQ (reference sequence). CDR3 length: 16 amino acids. Trimming pared 5 bases from V and 0 bases from J, leaving 11 bases between. A note on this clone: Antigen unknown.

TCRdb's table, derived via immunoSEQ multiplex PCR, lists solely in-frame clones and lacks some. The top ten clones hold 0.6% to 0.8% of a sample with approximately 76,000 clones, around nine tenths of them seen once. The V gene is TRBV7-9, the J gene TRBJ2-6, with D possibly being TRBD1 (5 bases). The material was CD4+ or CD8+ T cells sorted from blood, obtained in a trial of the OX40 agonist ivuxolimab. This receptor was obtained from an adult with an advanced solid tumor such as melanoma, head and neck, liver or kidney cancer. CDR3 bases: TGTGCCAGCAGCCGCGGTGACAGCTCTGGGGCCAACGTCCTGACTTTC. This sequence encodes CASSRGDSSGANVLTF.